This T cell receptor beta chain originates from a study of a mutant IDH1 vaccine in newly diagnosed glioma listed by TCRdb under 2021. Looking at the study overall: Eight vaccinations were administered to patients in weeks 1, 3, 5, 7, 11, 15, 19 and 23, corresponding to visits V03 through V10. Vaccination started 4-6 weeks after radiotherapy alone, or was given together with temozolomide cycles in the groups whose treatment included chemotherapy. The approximately 30 treated patients were roughly 62% male and around 40% female, with a mean age of around 40 years. Before enrollment, most patients had been given radiochemotherapy with temozolomide as standard therapy, while the rest had received either radiotherapy alone or temozolomide alone. Six visits were used for peripheral blood collection: V03 (baseline), V05, V07, V10, V12 and V13. Longitudinal TCRB deep sequencing was performed for about two dozen treated patients wherever samples were available for exploratory analyses.

With regard to this clone: Its recognized antigen is unknown. Qualities for individual bases were not recorded, and no much larger clone is one base off.

The germline V gene sets CDR1 to MGHRA and CDR2 to YSYEKL. Deletion took 1 base off V and 4 bases off J, with a span of 13 bases between the germline ends. There are 15 amino acids in the CDR3, from cysteine to phenylalanine inclusive. Only the CDR3 region is kept as DNA, spanning 45 bases read in frame from base 1. The full study reports these points: Immune responses induced by the vaccine were seen in around 93% of patients across multiple MHC alleles. According to the authors, sample limitations meant that analyses of patient blood samples could not be reproduced. PBMC samples for TCRB deep sequencing were selected based on availability. Changes in the top peripheral T cell clonotypes picked up by TCRB sequencing did not appear to be linked to pseudoprogression.

Interpreted using the paper, the time point label stands for: week 11, during vaccination. Each vaccine dose, consisting of 300 ug of a 20-mer mutant IDH1 peptide in Montanide, was administered subcutaneously with topical imiquimod. Donors had newly diagnosed WHO grade 3 or 4 IDH1-mutant astrocytomas with loss of nuclear ATRX. The samples were drawn from NOA16, a multicentre, single-arm, open-label phase I trial in Germany that tested a mutant IDH1 peptide vaccine in humans for the first time. Genomic DNA for TCRB sequencing was isolated from EDTA blood with the DNeasy Blood and Tissue Kit. Libraries were constructed by the immunoSEQ multiplex PCR assay. Rearranged TCR beta chain sequences were amplified using the hsTCRB Kit according to the manufacturer's protocol. Sequencing of TCRB libraries was carried out on an Illumina MiSeq. In the source study's methods: The proprietary platform of the kit vendor was used for demultiplexing, trimming and gene mapping. TCRdb holds this immuneACCESS table with in-frame rearrangements only. Some clones are missing; in checked studies, unresolved V genes explain under half, and the rest has no known cause. The V and J calls and clone size are taken from that table; D and trimming were inferred from the DNA. The sample table shows just over 35,000 clones, and 80% are seen once. About 15% of the sample belongs to the ten largest clones.

The source was peripheral blood mononuclear cells (PBMCs), collected from a glioma patient whose treatment included an IDH1 peptide vaccine. The rearrangement joined TRBV4-1 to TRBJ1-1, with the D gene uncertain. The receptor was derived from a woman aged 25-40 years with glioma. Some clones in this sample may be carry-over from other donors' samples. The sequenced DNA is TGCGCCAGCAGCCAAGGGCCCACGGCCCTCACTGAAGCTTTCTTT. It translates to CASSQGPTALTEAFF.